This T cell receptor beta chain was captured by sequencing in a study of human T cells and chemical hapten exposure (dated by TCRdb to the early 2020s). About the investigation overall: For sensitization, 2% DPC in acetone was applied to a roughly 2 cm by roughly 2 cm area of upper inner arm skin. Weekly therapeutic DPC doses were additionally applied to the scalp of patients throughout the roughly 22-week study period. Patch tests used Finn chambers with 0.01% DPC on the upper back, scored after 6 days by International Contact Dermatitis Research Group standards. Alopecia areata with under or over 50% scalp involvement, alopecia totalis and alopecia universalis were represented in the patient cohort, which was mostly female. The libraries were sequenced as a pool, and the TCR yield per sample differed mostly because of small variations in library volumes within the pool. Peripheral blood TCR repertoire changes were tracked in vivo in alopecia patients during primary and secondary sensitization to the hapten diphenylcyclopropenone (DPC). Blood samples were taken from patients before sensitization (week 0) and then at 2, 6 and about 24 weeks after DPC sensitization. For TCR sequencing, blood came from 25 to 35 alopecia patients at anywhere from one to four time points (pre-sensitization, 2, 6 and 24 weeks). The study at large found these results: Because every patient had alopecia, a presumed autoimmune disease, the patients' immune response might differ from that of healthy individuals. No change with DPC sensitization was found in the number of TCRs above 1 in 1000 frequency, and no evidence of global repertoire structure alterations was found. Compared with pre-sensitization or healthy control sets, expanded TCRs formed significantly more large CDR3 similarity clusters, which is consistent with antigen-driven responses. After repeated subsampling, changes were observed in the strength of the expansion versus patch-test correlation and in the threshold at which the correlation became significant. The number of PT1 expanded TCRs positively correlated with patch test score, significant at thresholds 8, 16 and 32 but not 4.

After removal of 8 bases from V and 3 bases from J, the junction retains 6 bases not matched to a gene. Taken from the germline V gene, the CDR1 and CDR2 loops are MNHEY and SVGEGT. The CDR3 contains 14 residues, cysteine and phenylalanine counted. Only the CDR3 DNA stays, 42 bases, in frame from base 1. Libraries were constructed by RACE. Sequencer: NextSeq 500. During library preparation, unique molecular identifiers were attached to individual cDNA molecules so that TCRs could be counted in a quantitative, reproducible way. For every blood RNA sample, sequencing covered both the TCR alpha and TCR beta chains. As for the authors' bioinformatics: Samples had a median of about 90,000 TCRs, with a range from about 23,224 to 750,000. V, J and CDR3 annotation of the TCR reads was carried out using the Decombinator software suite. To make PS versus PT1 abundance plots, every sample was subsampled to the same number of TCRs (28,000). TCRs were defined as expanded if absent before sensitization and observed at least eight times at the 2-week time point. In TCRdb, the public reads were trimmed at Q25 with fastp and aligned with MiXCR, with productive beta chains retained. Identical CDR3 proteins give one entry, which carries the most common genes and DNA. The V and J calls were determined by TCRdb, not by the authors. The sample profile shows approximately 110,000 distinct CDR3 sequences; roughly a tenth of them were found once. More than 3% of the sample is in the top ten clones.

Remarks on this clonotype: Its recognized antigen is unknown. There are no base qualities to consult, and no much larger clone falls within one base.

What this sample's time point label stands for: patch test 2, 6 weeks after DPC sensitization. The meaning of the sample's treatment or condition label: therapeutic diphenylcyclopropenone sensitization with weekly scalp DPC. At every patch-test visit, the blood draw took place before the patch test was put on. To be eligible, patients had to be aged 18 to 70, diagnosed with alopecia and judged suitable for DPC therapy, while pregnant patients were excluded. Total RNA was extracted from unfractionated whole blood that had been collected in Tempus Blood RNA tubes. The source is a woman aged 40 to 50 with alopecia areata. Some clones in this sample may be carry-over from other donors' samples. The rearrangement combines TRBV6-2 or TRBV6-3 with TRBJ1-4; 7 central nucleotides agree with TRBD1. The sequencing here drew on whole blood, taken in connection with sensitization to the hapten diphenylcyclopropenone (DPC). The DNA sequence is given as TGTGCCAGCGACGGAGGGGGCGCTAATGAAAAACTGTTTTTT. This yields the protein CASDGGGANEKLFF.